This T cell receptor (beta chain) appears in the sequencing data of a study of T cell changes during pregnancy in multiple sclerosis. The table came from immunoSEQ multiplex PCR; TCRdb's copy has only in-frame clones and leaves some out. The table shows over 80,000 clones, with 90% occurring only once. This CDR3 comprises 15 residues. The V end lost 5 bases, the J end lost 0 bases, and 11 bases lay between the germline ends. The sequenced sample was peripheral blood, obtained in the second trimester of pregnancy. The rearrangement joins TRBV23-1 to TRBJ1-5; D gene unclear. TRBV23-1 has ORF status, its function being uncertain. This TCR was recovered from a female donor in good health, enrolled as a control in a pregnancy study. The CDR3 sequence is CASSCCENSNQPQHF. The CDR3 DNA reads TGCGCCAGCAGTTGTTGTGAGAATAGCAATCAGCCCCAGCATTTT.